The next 5 T cell receptor beta chains were all read from a single sample in a study of early stage breast cancer tumors. The assay was immunoSEQ multiplex PCR, and TCRdb's table has in-frame clones only and misses some. This sample has tens of thousands of clones, with approximately 83% found just once. The material sequenced was blood. All receptors derive from a person aged 45-60 years with breast cancer.

CDR3 coding DNA: TGTGCCAGCAGTGAAGGTCTAGCGGGCCCTTTCACAGATACGCAGTATTTT. Residues: CASSEGLAGPFTDTQYF. The chain carries TRBV2 and TRBJ2-3; 8 bases are a match to TRBD2. V lost 1 base, J lost 2 bases, and 8 bases stayed unmatched. Germline CDR1 and CDR2: SNHLY and FYNNEI. The length of the CDR3 is 17 residues.

The chain has TRBV5-6 and TRBJ1-4; D remains ambiguous. The CDR3 sequence is 13 residues long. Germline V gene sequence: CDR1 SGHDT, CDR2 YYEEEE. V lost 6 bases and J 5 bases, leaving 11 bases between the germline ends. CDR3 sequence: CASTREQNEKLFF. The CDR3 nucleotides are TGTGCCAGCACGCGAGAGCAAAATGAAAAACTGTTTTTT.

The rearrangement links TRBV28 to TRBJ2-5; 9 nucleotides line up with TRBD1. Germline V CDR1 and CDR2: MDHEN, SYDVKM. The trim removed 6 bases at V and 0 bases at J, leaving 8 bases unmatched. The CDR3 contains 16 residues. In DNA, the CDR3 is TGTGCCAGCAGCCTAGGGACAGGGACGTACCAAGAGACCCAGTACTTC. Translated, it gives CASSLGTGTYQETQYF.

This clone was picked up a small number of times. The gene calls are TRBV27 and TRBJ1-2, with D hard to call. The V gene lost 6 bases and the J gene lost 3 bases, with 8 bases spanning the gap. This CDR3 is built from 12 residues. Germline V CDR1 and CDR2: MNHEY, SMNVEV (reference sequence). This chain's CDR3 is CASSNGDYGYTF. CDR3 DNA: TGTGCCAGCAGCAACGGGGACTATGGCTACACCTTC.

The CDR3 nucleotides are TGTGCCAGTACCCTACAGGGAACTAACACTGAAGCTTTCTTT. Its translation: CASTLQGTNTEAFF. The chain couples TRBV19 to TRBJ1-1; a weak D match, TRBD1 (6 bases). From germline, CDR1 is LNHDA and CDR2 SQIVND (reference sequence). The V and J ends lost 7 bases and 2 bases respectively, with 14 bases between them. The CDR3 has 14 amino acids.